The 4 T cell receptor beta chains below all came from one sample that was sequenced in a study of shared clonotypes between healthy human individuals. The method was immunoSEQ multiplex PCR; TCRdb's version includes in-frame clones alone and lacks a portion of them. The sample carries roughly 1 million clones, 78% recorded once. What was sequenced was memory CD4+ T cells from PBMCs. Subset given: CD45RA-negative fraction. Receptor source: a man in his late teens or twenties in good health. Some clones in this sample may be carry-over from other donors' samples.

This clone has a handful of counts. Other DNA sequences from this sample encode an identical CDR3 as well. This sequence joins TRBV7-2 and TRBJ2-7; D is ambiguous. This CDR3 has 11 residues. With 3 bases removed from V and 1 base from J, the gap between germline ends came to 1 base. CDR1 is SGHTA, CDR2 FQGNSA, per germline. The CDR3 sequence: CASSFSYEQYF. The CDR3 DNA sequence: TGTGCCAGCAGCTTTTCCTACGAGCAGTACTTC.

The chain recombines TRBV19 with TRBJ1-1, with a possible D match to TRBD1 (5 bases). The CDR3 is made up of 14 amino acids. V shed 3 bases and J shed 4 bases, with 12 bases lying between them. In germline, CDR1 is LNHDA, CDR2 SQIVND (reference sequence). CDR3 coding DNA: TGTGCCAGTAGTATGTCCAGGGAGGGCACTGAAGCTTTCTTT. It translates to CASSMSREGTEAFF.

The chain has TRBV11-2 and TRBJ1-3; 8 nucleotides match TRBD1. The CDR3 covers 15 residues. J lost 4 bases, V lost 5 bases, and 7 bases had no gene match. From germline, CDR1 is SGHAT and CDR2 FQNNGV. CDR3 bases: TGTGCCAGCAGCCCCCAGACAGGGGCGGGAAACACCATATATTTT. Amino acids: CASSPQTGAGNTIYF.

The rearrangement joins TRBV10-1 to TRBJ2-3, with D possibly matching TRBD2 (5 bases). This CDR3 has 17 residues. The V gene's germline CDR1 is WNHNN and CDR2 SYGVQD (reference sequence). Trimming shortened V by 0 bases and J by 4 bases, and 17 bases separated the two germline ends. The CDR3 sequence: CASSESGRAGGPDTQYF. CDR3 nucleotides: TGCGCCAGCAGTGAGTCTGGAAGGGCCGGAGGACCAGATACGCAGTATTTT.